This TCR beta chain was observed in a study of control samples from healthy donors and cancer patients. After removal of 9 bases from V and 6 bases from J, the junction contained 5 bases not matched to a gene. The germline gives CDR1 SNHLY, CDR2 FYNNEI. This CDR3 has 12 residues. Assay: immunoSEQ multiplex PCR; the TCRdb copy retains only in-frame clones and omits some. This table holds tens of thousands of clones, 80% to 90% found once. This rearrangement joins TRBV2 to TRBJ1-5; 7 bases map to TRBD1. Sequences were obtained from PBMCs. The sequence derives from a woman aged 40 to 50 with lung cancer. The CDR3 protein is CASDREGQPQHF. The CDR3 DNA follows: TGTGCCAGTGACAGGGAGGGTCAGCCCCAGCATTTT.